The rows below give T cell receptor beta chains drawn from one sample of a study of long-term antiretroviral therapy in people with HIV. Sequencing was performed with immunoSEQ multiplex PCR; in TCRdb, only in-frame clones are kept and a portion is missing. The profile shows about 22,000 clones, around four fifths of them singletons. The source was unsorted PBMCs, collected 1.6 years after starting antiretroviral therapy. The origin of the receptors is a middle-aged man with HIV. Both conserved end residues are trimmed from each CDR3. The D gene is left open where the match is weak.

V,D,J,CDR3
TRBV9,TRBD1,TRBJ1-6,ASSAGQGDNSPLH
TRBV7-6,NA,TRBJ2-2,ASSLASTGELF
TRBV5-6,NA,TRBJ1-2,ASSTGGPIT
TRBV6-5,NA,TRBJ2-7,ASREGPGPEQY
TRBV21-1,NA,TRBJ1-4,ASEGGNATNEKLF
TRBV4-1,NA,TRBJ2-3,ASSQDEAGGGDTQY
TRBV27,NA,TRBJ1-5,ASSWGGGSNQPQH
TRBV5-1,TRBD1,TRBJ2-1,ASSLPSDVRDRAYNEQF
TRBV9,NA,TRBJ1-1,ASSLEVNTEAF
TRBV2,NA,TRBJ2-1,ASSGGGRSSYNEQF
TRBV25-1,TRBD1,TRBJ2-7,ASSAGTGGLYEQY
TRBV9,NA,TRBJ2-3,ASSVNSNTDTQY
TRBV4-1,NA,TRBJ2-1,ASSQDLAGFYEQF
TRBV7-3,NA,TRBJ1-6,ASSLGWGPNSPLH
TRBV27,NA,TRBJ1-1,ASSLGSGLNTEAF
TRBV7-9,TRBD1,TRBJ2-4,ASRYRDREY
TRBV4-1,TRBD1,TRBJ2-5,ASSHTGTGFGETQY
TRBV25-1,TRBD1,TRBJ2-1,ASSEGTGGYNEQF
TRBV5-6,TRBD2,TRBJ2-1,ASSFFPGLAVNNEQF
TRBV21-1,NA,TRBJ1-1,ASSKFSHLGEGVGTMNTEAF
TRBV7-6,TRBD1,TRBJ2-3,ASSKPGQGTDTQY
TRBV11-1,NA,TRBJ2-7,ASSSRGYSYEQY
TRBV5-6,NA,TRBJ1-1,ASSLVGRVGTEAF
TRBV30,TRBD2,TRBJ2-7,AWSVKRGAYEQY
TRBV7-2,TRBD1,TRBJ1-5,ASSLIGTGWENQPQH
TRBV2,NA,TRBJ2-7,ASLRRVAYEQY
TRBV5-4,NA,TRBJ1-1,ASSLQGNTEAF
TRBV7-8,NA,TRBJ2-6,ASSYTQGTGANVLT